These 18 T cell receptor beta chains came from one sample sequenced in a study of blood T cell repertoires in COVID-19. Clones were sequenced by immunoSEQ multiplex PCR, and TCRdb holds only the in-frame ones, with some missing. The sample lists under 40,000 clones, 70% to 90% seen once, with about 31% in the top ten. Sequencing input: peripheral blood. Every receptor here comes from a man between 65 and 79 years old with active COVID-19.

The genes are TRBV6-5 and TRBJ2-1; D gene unclear. The CDR3 extends over 15 amino acids. The V gene lost 0 bases and the J gene lost 6 bases, with 12 bases spanning the gap. Germline V lookup: CDR1 MNHEY, CDR2 SVGAGI. DNA of the CDR3: TGTGCCAGCAGTTACTCGGCAGGTTGGGCCAATGAGCAGTTCTTC. This translates into CASSYSAGWANEQFF.

The chain joins TRBV5-1 to TRBJ2-7, with 8 bases lining up with TRBD1. The CDR3 sequence is 12 residues long. Germline values: CDR1 SGHRS, CDR2 YFSETQ. V trimming: 3 bases; J trimming: 7 bases; junction bases outside the gene matches: 3. The CDR3 spells CASSSTGEEQYF. Here the CDR3 DNA reads TGCGCCAGCAGCTCGACAGGGGAAGAGCAGTACTTC.

A few counts support this clone. The chain has TRBV29-1 and TRBJ1-2; D perhaps matches TRBD1 (5 bases). Germline V gene lookup returns CDR1 SQVTM and CDR2 ANQGSEA. The ends were cut back, 8 bases at V and 5 bases at J, with 6 bases in the middle. The CDR3 extends over 9 amino acids. The CDR3 DNA is TGCAGCTCAGGGTATGGCTACACCTTC. This codes for CSSGYGYTF.

The rearrangement joins TRBV19 to TRBJ1-2; maybe TRBD1 (5 bases). V gave up 7 bases and J gave up 8 bases, with 20 bases separating them. This CDR3 region has 14 residues. Germline lookup yields CDR1 LNHDA and CDR2 SQIVND (reference sequence). The CDR3 nucleotides read TGTGCCAGTACCACGCGGGGGTATTGGGAGGGCTACACCTTC. Its translation: CASTTRGYWEGYTF.

The chain recombines TRBV11-2 with TRBJ2-1; the match to TRBD1 covers 9 bases. The CDR3 extends over 17 amino acids. After removal of 5 bases from V and 1 base from J, the junction contained 9 bases not matched to a gene. Germline V gives CDR1 SGHAT, CDR2 FQNNGV. CDR3: CASSPVQGTGSYNEQFF. The CDR3 coding sequence is TGTGCCAGCAGCCCGGTGCAGGGGACAGGGTCCTACAATGAGCAGTTCTTC.

The gene calls are TRBV11-3 and TRBJ2-3, with a weak D call TRBD2 (6 bases). Germline V gene data show CDR1 as SGHNT and CDR2 as YENEEA. V was pared by 5 bases and J by 1 base, with 16 bases between. The CDR3 is made up of 16 amino acids. CDR3 coding DNA: TGTGCCAGCAGCCCCTCGCGGGGCCCGGGCACAGATACGCAGTATTTT. The encoded protein is CASSPSRGPGTDTQYF.

The chain has TRBV7-6 and TRBJ2-5; 11 bases agree with TRBD2. V was clipped by 4 bases and J by 2 bases; unmatched bases: 9. The CDR3 has 17 residues. The germline CDR1 and CDR2 sequences are SGHVS and FNYEAQ. This CDR3 reads CASSSFLLAGEQETQYF. The CDR3 DNA is TGTGCCAGCAGCTCATTCTTACTAGCGGGAGAGCAAGAGACCCAGTACTTC.

This clone was counted between two and nine times. This chain connects TRBV7-3 to TRBJ2-2; 7 positions match TRBD1. V lost 5 bases, J lost 4 bases, and 16 bases stayed unmatched. The V gene's germline CDR1 is SGHTA and CDR2 FQGTGA. This CDR3 has 18 residues. DNA for the CDR3: TGTGCCAGCAGCCTGACAGGGATATTCTCTGCCGTCACCGGGGAGCTGTTTTTT. Protein sequence: CASSLTGIFSAVTGELFF.

This sequence joins TRBV18 and TRBJ2-2, with D unclear. Per the germline V gene, CDR1 is KGHSH and CDR2 is LQKENI. The V and J ends lost 2 bases and 5 bases respectively, with 6 bases between them. The CDR3 has 13 residues. The DNA for the CDR3 is TGTGCCAGCTCACCATGGGCGACCGGGGAGCTGTTTTTT. Amino acid sequence: CASSPWATGELFF.

This chain connects TRBV21-1 to TRBJ2-7; no check of the table's D call, TRBD2, against the DNA was made. TRBV21-1 has pseudogene status. This CDR3 region has 16 residues. CDR3 loop: CASSGTSGDRPLEQYF. CDR3 bases: TGTGCCAGCAGTGGGACTAGCGGGGACCGTCCCCTGGAGCAGTACTTC.

The chain employs TRBV6-5 and TRBJ2-1; 10 nucleotides match TRBD2. This CDR3 region has 15 residues. V lost 7 bases and J lost 6; bases outside the gene matches: 9. Germline V gene lookup returns CDR1 MNHEY and CDR2 SVGAGI. The CDR3 reads CASTRSGRAINEQFF. The CDR3 nucleotides read TGTGCCAGCACCCGAAGCGGGAGGGCCATCAATGAGCAGTTCTTC.

The J gene is TRBJ1-1, the V gene TRBV10-2; no clear D gene. The V gene's germline CDR1 is WSHSY and CDR2 SAAADI. Trimming took off 4 bases at V and 1 base at J, with 10 bases between the two ends. This CDR3 has 14 residues. The CDR3 DNA reads TGCGCCAGCAGTGTGAACAGTAGGAACACTGAAGCTTTCTTT. Translating it yields CASSVNSRNTEAFF.

This chain joins TRBV3-1 (or the pseudogene TRBV3-2) and TRBJ2-7; a possible D gene is TRBD1 (6 bases). The V gene lost 11 bases and the J gene lost 0 bases, with 11 bases spanning the gap. Per germline, CDR1 LGHDT and CDR2 YNNKEL (reference sequence). The CDR3 extends over 12 amino acids. The CDR3 nucleotides are TGTGCCTTGACAGGAACCTCCTACGAGCAGTACTTC. It encodes CALTGTSYEQYF.

The genes are TRBV7-3 and TRBJ2-1, with a weak D call TRBD2 (5 bases). This CDR3 region has 14 residues. Germline-derived CDR1 and CDR2 are SGHTA and FQGTGA. V lost 1 base to trimming and J lost 6 bases, with 10 bases between them. CDR3 amino acids: CASSLSGSGNEQFF. CDR3 bases: TGTGCCAGCAGCTTAAGTGGGAGTGGCAATGAGCAGTTCTTC.

This chain connects TRBV5-5 to TRBJ2-6; D gene unclear. Germline CDR1 reads SGHKS; CDR2 reads YYEKEE (reference sequence). V shed 1 base and J shed 0 bases, with 5 bases lying between them. The CDR3 has 15 amino acids. The CDR3 nucleotides read TGTGCCAGCAGCTTGTCAGGCTCTGGGGCCAACGTCCTGACTTTC. Protein product: CASSLSGSGANVLTF. The variable domain in full, completed from reference TRBV5-5 and TRBJ2-6, reads DAGVTQSPTHLIKTRGQQVTLRCSPISGHKSVSWYQQVLGQGPQFIFQYYEKEERGRGNFPDRFSARQFPNYSSELNVNALLLGDSALYLCASSLSGSGANVLTFGAGSRLTVL.

In this sample, this clone turned up once. In DNA, the CDR3 is TGCGCCAGCACCCCAGTTGCAGGGGTGACTGAAGCTTTCTTT. Translation gives CASTPVAGVTEAFF. The chain employs TRBV4-1 and TRBJ1-1; tentatively, D is TRBD1 (6 bases). The CDR3 runs 14 residues. Trimming pared 7 bases from V and 5 bases from J, leaving 17 bases between. Germline lookup yields CDR1 MGHRA and CDR2 YSYEKL.

This clone was observed once. The chain has TRBV7-2 and TRBJ2-2, with D possibly being TRBD1 (6 bases). The V gene lost 3 bases and the J gene lost 7 bases, with 15 bases spanning the gap. The germline V gene encodes CDR1 SGHTA and CDR2 FQGNSA. The CDR3 spans 15 residues. CDR3 loop: CASSFVPGHNGELFF. The CDR3 DNA reads as TGTGCCAGCAGCTTCGTCCCGGGACATAACGGGGAGCTGTTTTTT.

V and J are TRBV7-2 and TRBJ2-7, with D tentatively TRBD1 (6 bases). Germline V gene lookup returns CDR1 SGHTA and CDR2 FQGNSA. V was clipped by 5 bases and J by 6 bases, with 26 bases between them. This CDR3 comprises 17 residues. Written as DNA, the CDR3 is TGTGCCAGCAGCCGTACCCTGACAGGCCCGAGCCCAGGCGAGCAGTACTTC. It is translated as CASSRTLTGPSPGEQYF.